Each of the 21 T cell receptor beta chains below was sequenced from the same sample in a study of blood T cell repertoires in COVID-19. Produced via immunoSEQ multiplex PCR; TCRdb's table is partial and in-frame only. The sample lists fewer than 400,000 clones; 85% were seen once. The sample comprised peripheral blood. These receptors originate from a woman younger than 35 with acute or convalescent COVID-19.

This rearrangement joins TRBV6-5 to TRBJ2-7; possibly TRBD2 for D (6 bases). The germline gives CDR1 MNHEY, CDR2 SVGAGI. The CDR3 is 14 residues long. The V end lost 11 bases, the J end lost 3 bases, and 20 bases lay between the germline ends. CDR3 sequence (DNA): TGTGCCTCACCCCGGAGGGGCTTACTCTACGAGCAGTACTTC. It encodes CASPRRGLLYEQYF.

The rearrangement links TRBV30 to TRBJ1-2; TRBD1 is a possible D gene (6 bases). Deletions cut 0 bases from V and 8 bases from J, with 19 bases between. The CDR3 is made up of 15 amino acids. Germline CDR1 reads GTSNPN; CDR2 reads SVGIG (reference sequence). CDR3 sequence: CAWSVGGAPIGGYTF. The CDR3 coding sequence is TGTGCCTGGAGTGTAGGGGGGGCGCCCATTGGGGGCTACACCTTC.

This chain joins TRBV2 and TRBJ1-2; D is possibly TRBD1 (5 bases). The CDR3 is 14 amino acids. V lost 3 bases and J 8 bases, leaving 16 bases between the germline ends. Germline CDR1 and CDR2: SNHLY and FYNNEI. DNA of the CDR3: TGTGCCAGCAGTGATAGCAGGACAACAAAAGGCTACACCTTC. Amino acids: CASSDSRTTKGYTF.

J is TRBJ1-1 and V is TRBV19, with a tentative D call TRBD1 (5 bases). Trimming shortened V by 4 bases and J by 4 bases, and 13 bases separated the two germline ends. The CDR3 length is 14 residues. Germline V gene lookup returns CDR1 LNHDA and CDR2 SQIVND (reference sequence). As DNA, the CDR3 is TGTGCCAGTAGTACAGGGACTGAGGTCACTGAAGCTTTCTTT. It is translated as CASSTGTEVTEAFF.

This sequence joins TRBV5-1 and TRBJ2-3; 8 nucleotides align to TRBD2. The CDR3 runs 15 residues. Germline V CDR1 and CDR2: SGHRS, YFSETQ. Trimming cost V 3 bases and J 3 bases; bases outside gene matches: 6. The CDR3 DNA is TGCGCCAGCAGCTGGAGCGGGGGCGGGACAGATACGCAGTATTTT. This gives the protein CASSWSGGGTDTQYF.

This clone has more than one count but fewer than ten. The chain combines TRBV6-4 with TRBJ2-2; 10 bases agree with TRBD1. The CDR3 extends over 14 amino acids. Germline V gene sequence: CDR1 MRHNA, CDR2 SNTAGT. J lost 6 bases, V lost 2 bases, and 0 bases had no gene match. CDR3 coding DNA: TGTGCCAGCAGTGACGGACAGGGGGCCGGGGAGCTGTTTTTT. Translation: CASSDGQGAGELFF.

This chain connects TRBV4-1 to TRBJ2-3, with D uncertain. V was trimmed by 0 bases and J by 6 bases, leaving 10 bases between them. CDR1 is MGHRA and CDR2 is YSYEKL in the germline V gene. The CDR3 consists of 14 residues. The CDR3 loop reads CASSQDLTGDTQYF. The DNA for the CDR3 is TGCGCCAGCAGCCAAGATTTAACCGGGGATACGCAGTATTTT.

J is TRBJ2-5 and V is TRBV21-1; the table's D call of TRBD1 was not tested on the DNA. TRBV21-1 corresponds to a pseudogene. The CDR3 loop spans 16 amino acids. DNA for the CDR3: TGTGCCAGCAGCTCCCGCCGGGACAGGGAGTTAGAGACCCAGTACTTC. Its translation is CASSSRRDRELETQYF.

The chain employs TRBV19 and TRBJ2-6, with D perhaps TRBD2 (7 bases). This CDR3 region has 19 residues. The V end lost 5 bases, the J end lost 2 bases, and 22 bases lay between the germline ends. From germline, CDR1 is LNHDA and CDR2 SQIVND (reference sequence). The CDR3 reads CASSPGEGHQSTGANVLTF. The CDR3 nucleotides read TGTGCCAGTAGTCCGGGGGAGGGACACCAGAGCACTGGGGCCAACGTCCTGACTTTC.

This chain joins TRBV24-1 and TRBJ1-5; 9 bases align to TRBD1. The germline gives CDR1 KGHDR, CDR2 SFDVKD. V shed 8 bases and J 0 bases; nucleotides not matched to a gene: 4. The CDR3 loop spans 15 amino acids. CDR3 coding DNA: TGTGCCACCATGGACAGGGGATATAGCAATCAGCCCCAGCATTTT. This gives the protein CATMDRGYSNQPQHF.

The chain joins TRBV10-2 to TRBJ1-3; TRBD1 might be the D (6 bases). The germline V gene has CDR1 WSHSY and CDR2 SAAADI. The CDR3 is made up of 16 amino acids. The ends were cut back, 2 bases at V and 0 bases at J, with 11 bases in the middle. The DNA for the CDR3 is TGCGCCAGCAGTGAGCAGGGGTATAACTCTGGAAACACCATATATTTT. Translated, it gives CASSEQGYNSGNTIYF.

The chain is built from TRBV3-1 (or the pseudogene TRBV3-2) and TRBJ1-1; 7 bases fit TRBD1. Germline V gene sequence: CDR1 LGHDT, CDR2 YNNKEL (reference sequence). The CDR3 has 14 residues. V trimming: 5 bases; J trimming: 3 bases; junction bases outside the gene matches: 6. The CDR3 sequence is CASSYSDRDTEAFF. CDR3 DNA sequence: TGTGCCAGCAGCTATTCCGACAGGGACACTGAAGCTTTCTTT.

The rearrangement joins TRBV29-1 to TRBJ1-1; no reliable D call. V lost 4 bases, J lost 5 bases, and 8 bases lay in between. The CDR3 extends over 11 amino acids. The germline V gene has CDR1 SQVTM and CDR2 ANQGSEA. CDR3 loop: CSVGVRTEAFF. CDR3 bases: TGCAGCGTTGGGGTGAGGACTGAAGCTTTCTTT.

This sequence joins TRBV9 and TRBJ1-1; 7 nucleotides match TRBD1. This CDR3 spans 13 amino acids. With 8 bases clipped from V and 0 bases from J, the junction kept 4 bases outside the gene matches. Per germline, CDR1 SGDLS and CDR2 YYNGEE. CDR3 region: CASAQGVNTEAFF. CDR3 sequence (DNA): TGTGCCAGTGCTCAGGGGGTGAACACTGAAGCTTTCTTT.

V usage is TRBV24-1 and J usage is TRBJ1-5, with D hard to call. Germline lookup yields CDR1 KGHDR and CDR2 SFDVKD. Trimming stripped 4 bases from V and 1 base from J, with 4 bases between. The CDR3 covers 13 residues. CDR3 residues: CATSDGSNQPQHF. The CDR3 DNA is TGTGCCACCAGTGACGGGAGCAATCAGCCCCAGCATTTT.

This clone has more than one count but fewer than ten. V gene TRBV19 combines with J gene TRBJ1-5; 7 positions match TRBD1. In germline, CDR1 is LNHDA, CDR2 SQIVND (reference sequence). CDR3 length equals 15 residues. Trimming at V came to 7 bases and at J to 5 bases, leaving 11 bases not matched to a gene. CDR3: CASTPDRVQYQPQHF. The DNA for the CDR3 is TGTGCCAGTACCCCCGACAGGGTTCAGTATCAGCCCCAGCATTTT.

This chain joins TRBV13 and TRBJ2-7; 8 bases fit TRBD1. The CDR3 consists of 14 residues. Germline V CDR1 and CDR2: PRHDT, FYEKMQ (reference sequence). J gave up 5 bases and V 5 bases, and 8 bases lay outside the gene matches. For the CDR3, the DNA is TGTGCCAGCAGCGCGCGGCAGGGGGCCCACGAGCAGTACTTC. It is translated as CASSARQGAHEQYF.

The V call is TRBV21-1, the J call TRBJ2-2; the D segment call TRBD2 is taken from the table without a DNA check. TRBV21-1 counts as a pseudogene. This CDR3 is 20 amino acids long. The CDR3: CASSKTTESSTAMNTGELFF. The CDR3, as DNA: TGTGCCAGCAGCAAAACCACCGAATCCTCGACTGCGATGAACACCGGGGAGCTGTTTTTT.

This chain links TRBV3-1 (or the pseudogene TRBV3-2) with TRBJ2-3; tentatively, D is TRBD2 (7 bases). V lost 2 bases and J lost 1, with 16 bases in between. This CDR3 comprises 17 residues. The germline gives CDR1 LGHDT, CDR2 YNNKEL (reference sequence). The CDR3 region has the DNA TGTGCCAGCAGCCAAAGGAGGGGGGGCAGCGGCACAGATACGCAGTATTTT. This sequence encodes CASSQRRGGSGTDTQYF.

The chain combines TRBV5-1 with TRBJ1-1; 9 bases are shared with TRBD1. Germline CDR1 reads SGHRS; CDR2 reads YFSETQ. J gave up 3 bases and V 2 bases, and 8 bases lay outside the gene matches. The CDR3 runs to 16 residues. Written as DNA, the CDR3 is TGCGCCAGCAGCTTAGGGACAGGGCGAGGGGACACTGAAGCTTTCTTT. It specifies CASSLGTGRGDTEAFF.

The V gene is TRBV6-1, the J gene TRBJ2-3, with 13 bases matching TRBD2. The CDR3 runs 18 residues. The trim removed 1 base at V and 8 bases at J, leaving 12 bases unmatched. Germline CDR1 MNHNS, CDR2 SASEGT. DNA for the CDR3: TGTGCCAGCAGTGAAGGGCGGGGGACTAGCGGGGCCCTCGGTACGCAGTATTTT. This sequence encodes CASSEGRGTSGALGTQYF.